This is a list of T cell receptor beta chains from one sample in a study of Ad26.COV2.S vaccination and SARS-CoV-2 variants. The data were produced by immunoSEQ multiplex PCR, yet TCRdb's version contains in-frame clones alone and is incomplete. The profile shows 440,000 or so clones, roughly 90% of them singletons. Source: peripheral blood, taken in a trial of Ad26.COV2.S vaccine versus placebo. The receptors were sampled from a person aged 18 to 65 who received the Ad26.COV2.S COVID-19 vaccine or a placebo. Each CDR3 is given with its conserved first and last residue. Fields, in order: J gene, V gene, D gene, clone size, CDR3 protein, CDR3 DNA. A D gene is named only where the DNA matches it firmly. Part of the rows lack a size; the others show once, few, many or a class for expanded clones.

j_call: TRBJ1-1
v_call: TRBV7-9
d_call: NA
clone_size: NA
cdr3_aa: CASRDLGTEAFF
cdr3_nt: TGTGCCAGCAGAGATTTGGGGACTGAAGCTTTCTTT

j_call: TRBJ2-7
v_call: TRBV4-1
d_call: TRBD1
clone_size: NA
cdr3_aa: CASSQEVQGAVEQYF
cdr3_nt: TGCGCCAGCAGCCAAGAAGTGCAGGGGGCAGTCGAGCAGTACTTC

j_call: TRBJ2-2
v_call: TRBV5-6
d_call: NA
clone_size: NA
cdr3_aa: CASSLEGGRGELFF
cdr3_nt: TGTGCCAGCAGCTTGGAGGGGGGGCGAGGGGAGCTGTTTTTT

j_call: TRBJ1-2
v_call: TRBV7-2
d_call: NA
clone_size: once
cdr3_aa: CASSSTTGYGYTF
cdr3_nt: TGTGCCAGCAGCTCCACGACAGGCTATGGCTACACCTTC

j_call: TRBJ2-7
v_call: TRBV4-1
d_call: TRBD1
clone_size: NA
cdr3_aa: CASSLGQGAEEQYF
cdr3_nt: TGCGCCAGCAGCCTGGGACAGGGGGCCGAGGAGCAGTACTTC

j_call: TRBJ1-4
v_call: TRBV11-2
d_call: NA
clone_size: NA
cdr3_aa: CASSLERTQLFF
cdr3_nt: TGTGCCAGCAGCTTGGAACGAACACAACTGTTTTTT

j_call: TRBJ2-3
v_call: TRBV7-9
d_call: NA
clone_size: NA
cdr3_aa: CASSRGGGGTDTQYF
cdr3_nt: TGTGCCAGCAGTCGAGGGGGCGGGGGCACAGATACGCAGTATTTT

j_call: TRBJ1-2
v_call: TRBV20-1
d_call: NA
clone_size: NA
cdr3_aa: CSASGGYLGVGTF
cdr3_nt: TGCAGTGCTAGTGGAGGGTATCTCGGCGTCGGCACCTTC

j_call: TRBJ2-5
v_call: TRBV11-2
d_call: NA
clone_size: NA
cdr3_aa: CASSHPLGPQTQYF
cdr3_nt: TGTGCCAGCAGCCACCCGTTGGGCCCCCAGACCCAGTACTTC

j_call: TRBJ2-7
v_call: TRBV27
d_call: NA
clone_size: once
cdr3_aa: CASSSGQSYEQYF
cdr3_nt: TGTGCCAGCAGTTCTGGACAGAGCTACGAGCAGTACTTC

j_call: TRBJ2-1
v_call: TRBV24-1
d_call: TRBD1
clone_size: NA
cdr3_aa: CATPGQSSYNEQFF
cdr3_nt: TGTGCCACCCCGGGACAGAGCTCCTACAATGAGCAGTTCTTC

j_call: TRBJ1-2
v_call: TRBV30
d_call: NA
clone_size: NA
cdr3_aa: CAWSRVKARGYTF
cdr3_nt: TGTGCCTGGAGTAGGGTAAAGGCTCGCGGCTACACCTTC

j_call: TRBJ2-7
v_call: TRBV7-2
d_call: TRBD2
clone_size: NA
cdr3_aa: CASTDSRGGLYEQYF
cdr3_nt: TGTGCCAGCACCGACTCCCGGGGGGGCCTCTACGAGCAGTACTTC

j_call: TRBJ2-7
v_call: TRBV9
d_call: TRBD1
clone_size: NA
cdr3_aa: CASSVGQGAIEQYF
cdr3_nt: TGTGCCAGCAGCGTAGGGCAGGGGGCGATCGAGCAGTACTTC

j_call: TRBJ2-3
v_call: TRBV12-3/TRBV12-4
d_call: NA
clone_size: NA
cdr3_aa: CASSFGTADTQYF
cdr3_nt: TGTGCCAGCAGTTTCGGGACGGCAGATACGCAGTATTTT

j_call: TRBJ2-1
v_call: TRBV28
d_call: TRBD2
clone_size: NA
cdr3_aa: CASRAGRRLAEVYNEQFF
cdr3_nt: TGTGCCAGCAGGGCCGGGCGCCGGCTAGCGGAAGTCTACAATGAGCAGTTCTTC

j_call: TRBJ2-7
v_call: TRBV10-2
d_call: NA
clone_size: NA
cdr3_aa: CASSGQTYEQYF
cdr3_nt: TGCGCCAGCAGTGGGCAGACCTACGAGCAGTACTTC

j_call: TRBJ2-5
v_call: TRBV12-5
d_call: TRBD2
clone_size: NA
cdr3_aa: CASGLVISGTQETQYF
cdr3_nt: TGTGCTAGTGGTTTGGTAATTAGCGGGACCCAAGAGACCCAGTACTTC

j_call: TRBJ2-7
v_call: TRBV15
d_call: NA
clone_size: NA
cdr3_aa: CATSRERTPRDEQYF
cdr3_nt: TGTGCCACCAGCAGGGAGCGGACACCTCGAGACGAGCAGTACTTC

j_call: TRBJ1-4
v_call: TRBV10-3
d_call: NA
clone_size: NA
cdr3_aa: CAISEPGATNEKLFF
cdr3_nt: TGTGCCATCAGTGAGCCAGGAGCAACTAATGAAAAACTGTTTTTT

j_call: TRBJ1-1
v_call: TRBV15
d_call: TRBD1
clone_size: NA
cdr3_aa: CATSRDRDRGFWTEAFF
cdr3_nt: TGTGCCACCAGCAGAGATCGGGACAGGGGGTTTTGGACTGAAGCTTTCTTT

j_call: TRBJ2-7
v_call: TRBV21-1
d_call: NA
clone_size: NA
cdr3_aa: CASSRGDRLEQYF
cdr3_nt: TGTGCCAGCAGCAGAGGGGACAGGCTCGAGCAGTACTTC

j_call: TRBJ2-1
v_call: TRBV4-3
d_call: TRBD2
clone_size: NA
cdr3_aa: CASSQLYGRGGYNEQFF
cdr3_nt: TGCGCCAGCAGCCAGCTATATGGACGCGGGGGCTACAATGAGCAGTTCTTC

j_call: TRBJ2-4
v_call: TRBV4-1
d_call: NA
clone_size: NA
cdr3_aa: CASSHPRGEGNHKNIQYF
cdr3_nt: TGCGCCAGCAGCCACCCCCGGGGCGAGGGAAACCACAAAAACATTCAGTACTTC

j_call: TRBJ2-2
v_call: TRBV19
d_call: TRBD2
clone_size: NA
cdr3_aa: CASSPLAGGKAGELFF
cdr3_nt: TGTGCCAGTAGCCCCCTAGCGGGGGGGAAGGCCGGGGAGCTGTTTTTT

j_call: TRBJ2-5
v_call: TRBV20-1
d_call: NA
clone_size: NA
cdr3_aa: CSASIRGAGTEFQETQYF
cdr3_nt: TGCAGTGCTAGTATTCGAGGGGCGGGGACAGAATTTCAAGAGACCCAGTACTTC

j_call: TRBJ2-1
v_call: TRBV12-3/TRBV12-4
d_call: TRBD2
clone_size: once
cdr3_aa: CASSSGLPNEQFF
cdr3_nt: TGTGCCAGCAGCTCGGGACTACCCAATGAGCAGTTCTTC

j_call: TRBJ2-2
v_call: TRBV18
d_call: NA
clone_size: NA
cdr3_aa: CASSPQGTNTGELFF
cdr3_nt: TGTGCCAGCTCACCACAGGGGACGAACACCGGGGAGCTGTTTTTT

j_call: TRBJ1-2
v_call: TRBV7-9
d_call: TRBD1
clone_size: once
cdr3_aa: CASSRSPGQNYGYTF
cdr3_nt: TGTGCCAGCAGCCGTTCCCCGGGACAGAACTATGGCTACACCTTC

j_call: TRBJ1-6
v_call: TRBV30
d_call: TRBD1
clone_size: NA
cdr3_aa: CAWCPGTGAYSPLHF
cdr3_nt: TGTGCCTGGTGTCCCGGGACAGGGGCCTATTCACCCCTCCACTTT

j_call: TRBJ2-3
v_call: TRBV5-5
d_call: NA
clone_size: NA
cdr3_aa: CASSFDRTQYF
cdr3_nt: TGTGCCAGCAGCTTTGACCGGACGCAGTATTTT